These T cell receptor beta chains were read from a single sample in a study of OX40 agonist ivuxolimab in advanced cancers. The repertoire was sequenced with immunoSEQ multiplex PCR; TCRdb's copy has only in-frame clones and lacks some. The repertoire holds 40,000 to 50,000 clones, with 80% to 90% as singletons. Sample: CD4+ or CD8+ T cells sorted from blood, taken in a trial of the OX40 agonist ivuxolimab. The receptor set was obtained from an adult with an advanced solid tumor such as melanoma, head and neck, liver or kidney cancer. Both conserved end residues are part of each CDR3. Each record gives: V gene, D gene, J gene, clone size, CDR3 DNA, CDR3 protein. A D gene is named only where the DNA matches it firmly. Some rows have no size entry. The others give once, few or many, or a class for an expanded clone.

v_gene: TRBV2
d_gene: .
j_gene: TRBJ1-4
abundance: .
CDR3nt: TGTGCCAGCAGCCGGGGGGAGGCTGAAAAACTGTTTTTT
CDR3aa: CASSRGEAEKLFF

v_gene: TRBV15
d_gene: .
j_gene: TRBJ2-7
abundance: .
CDR3nt: TGTGCCACCAGCAGAGTGTACGAGGGACCATCCTACGAGCAGTACTTC
CDR3aa: CATSRVYEGPSYEQYF

v_gene: TRBV7-9
d_gene: TRBD2
j_gene: TRBJ2-3
abundance: .
CDR3nt: TGTGCCAGCAGGGAGGTAGCGGGAGCAGATACGCAGTATTTT
CDR3aa: CASREVAGADTQYF

v_gene: TRBV5-1
d_gene: .
j_gene: TRBJ2-7
abundance: few
CDR3nt: TGCGCCAGCAGCTACGTAGGCTACGAGCAGTACTTC
CDR3aa: CASSYVGYEQYF

v_gene: TRBV7-3
d_gene: .
j_gene: TRBJ2-6
abundance: .
CDR3nt: TGTGCCAGCAGCGCGGGACAGACCAACGTCCTGACTTTC
CDR3aa: CASSAGQTNVLTF

v_gene: TRBV5-1
d_gene: TRBD1
j_gene: TRBJ2-7
abundance: .
CDR3nt: TGCGCCAGCAGCACTCCGGACAGGTCTCCCTACGAGCAGTACTTC
CDR3aa: CASSTPDRSPYEQYF

v_gene: TRBV5-1
d_gene: TRBD1
j_gene: TRBJ2-1
abundance: once
CDR3nt: TGCGCCAGCTGCCCGGGGACAGGGTCCTACAATGAGCAGTTCTTC
CDR3aa: CASCPGTGSYNEQFF

v_gene: TRBV2
d_gene: .
j_gene: TRBJ1-1
abundance: .
CDR3nt: TGTGCCAGCAGTGTGGAGGGGCGTTACACTGAAGCTTTCTTT
CDR3aa: CASSVEGRYTEAFF

v_gene: TRBV28
d_gene: .
j_gene: TRBJ2-5
abundance: .
CDR3nt: TGTGCCAGCTTGGCAGACCTACAAGAGACCCAGTACTTC
CDR3aa: CASLADLQETQYF

v_gene: TRBV5-1
d_gene: .
j_gene: TRBJ2-1
abundance: .
CDR3nt: TGCGCCAGCAGCTTGGAACATGAGCAGTTCTTC
CDR3aa: CASSLEHEQFF

v_gene: TRBV5-1
d_gene: TRBD1
j_gene: TRBJ2-3
abundance: medium-sized
CDR3nt: TGCGCCAGCCACACAGGGACAGGGATGTACACAGATACGCAGTATTTT
CDR3aa: CASHTGTGMYTDTQYF

v_gene: TRBV30
d_gene: .
j_gene: TRBJ2-7
abundance: few
CDR3nt: TGTGCCTGGAGTATTACAGGGGAGGACTACGAGCAGTACTTC
CDR3aa: CAWSITGEDYEQYF

v_gene: TRBV15
d_gene: TRBD2
j_gene: TRBJ2-1
abundance: .
CDR3nt: TGTGCCACCAGCACGCGGACTAGCGACAATGAGCAGTTCTTC
CDR3aa: CATSTRTSDNEQFF

v_gene: TRBV28
d_gene: TRBD2
j_gene: TRBJ2-7
abundance: once
CDR3nt: TGTGCCAGCAGTACAGCGGGGGCCAGCTCCTACGAGCAGTACTTC
CDR3aa: CASSTAGASSYEQYF

v_gene: TRBV5-1
d_gene: TRBD2
j_gene: TRBJ2-3
abundance: .
CDR3nt: TGCGCCAGCAGCAACCGACTAGCGCCTAGCACAGATACGCAGTATTTT
CDR3aa: CASSNRLAPSTDTQYF

v_gene: TRBV5-1
d_gene: .
j_gene: TRBJ2-3
abundance: once
CDR3nt: TGCGCCAGCGGACTCGGAGGTGGAGCAGATACGCAGTATTTT
CDR3aa: CASGLGGGADTQYF

v_gene: TRBV19
d_gene: TRBD1
j_gene: TRBJ1-1
abundance: .
CDR3nt: TGTGCCAGTAGATACAGGGGGCTAGTCACTGAAGCTTTCTTT
CDR3aa: CASRYRGLVTEAFF

v_gene: TRBV5-8
d_gene: TRBD2
j_gene: TRBJ2-7
abundance: few
CDR3nt: TGTGCCAGCAGCTCCCGCCCCGGGACTAGCGCTTCCTACGAGCAGTACTTC
CDR3aa: CASSSRPGTSASYEQYF

v_gene: TRBV7-8
d_gene: .
j_gene: TRBJ2-3
abundance: .
CDR3nt: TGTGCCAGCAGAGGTGTGTACACAGATACGCAGTATTTT
CDR3aa: CASRGVYTDTQYF

v_gene: TRBV4-1
d_gene: TRBD2
j_gene: TRBJ2-1
abundance: .
CDR3nt: TGCGCCAGCAGCGAGGGGAGGGGCTACTCCTACAATGAGCAGTTCTTC
CDR3aa: CASSEGRGYSYNEQFF

v_gene: TRBV4-1
d_gene: .
j_gene: TRBJ2-1
abundance: once
CDR3nt: TGCGCCAGCAGCCAAGTGTATTCGGGGAGCAATGAGCAGTTCTTC
CDR3aa: CASSQVYSGSNEQFF

v_gene: TRBV29-1
d_gene: .
j_gene: TRBJ2-3
abundance: .
CDR3nt: TGCATCCAGGTCCCCGGGGGCGAAGATACGCAGTATTTT
CDR3aa: CIQVPGGEDTQYF

v_gene: TRBV5-4
d_gene: TRBD2
j_gene: TRBJ2-7
abundance: .
CDR3nt: TGTGCCAGCAGCTCCTCAGGACTAGCGGACGAGCAGTACTTC
CDR3aa: CASSSSGLADEQYF

v_gene: TRBV28
d_gene: .
j_gene: TRBJ2-7
abundance: .
CDR3nt: TGTGCCAGCAGTTCCAGTGTCGGGCAGGCGTACTACGAGCAGTACTTC
CDR3aa: CASSSSVGQAYYEQYF

v_gene: TRBV2
d_gene: TRBD1
j_gene: TRBJ1-6
abundance: once
CDR3nt: TGTGCCAGCAGTAGGACAGGGGAATCACCCCTCCACTTT
CDR3aa: CASSRTGESPLHF

v_gene: TRBV7-6
d_gene: .
j_gene: TRBJ2-3
abundance: .
CDR3nt: TGTGCCAGCAGCTTATTTAACAGGGAAGTTTCGAGTACGCAGTATTTT
CDR3aa: CASSLFNREVSSTQYF

v_gene: TRBV10-1
d_gene: .
j_gene: TRBJ2-7
abundance: few
CDR3nt: TGCGCCAGCAGGGACCACGAGCAGTACTTC
CDR3aa: CASRDHEQYF

v_gene: TRBV19
d_gene: .
j_gene: TRBJ1-4
abundance: .
CDR3nt: TGTGCCAGTAGCGTTCCGCGGGAAAAACTGTTTTTT
CDR3aa: CASSVPREKLFF

v_gene: TRBV5-1
d_gene: TRBD2
j_gene: TRBJ2-5
abundance: .
CDR3nt: TGCGCCAGCAGCCCGGGGACTAGGGTATTAGAGACCCAGTACTTC
CDR3aa: CASSPGTRVLETQYF

v_gene: TRBV5-1
d_gene: .
j_gene: TRBJ1-1
abundance: .
CDR3nt: TGCGCCAGCAGCTTCACAGGCCTGAACACTGAAGCTTTCTTT
CDR3aa: CASSFTGLNTEAFF

v_gene: TRBV9
d_gene: .
j_gene: TRBJ2-2
abundance: .
CDR3nt: TGTGCCAGCAGCGTAGGCGGGGCTAACACCGGGGAGCTGTTTTTT
CDR3aa: CASSVGGANTGELFF

v_gene: TRBV6-5
d_gene: TRBD1
j_gene: TRBJ1-4
abundance: .
CDR3nt: TGTGCCAGCAGTTATCTGGGACAGGATGAAAAACTGTTTTTT
CDR3aa: CASSYLGQDEKLFF

v_gene: TRBV18
d_gene: TRBD1
j_gene: TRBJ1-1
abundance: .
CDR3nt: TGTGCCAGCCGACAGGGGGAAAGGTCTGAAGCTTTCTTT
CDR3aa: CASRQGERSEAFF

v_gene: TRBV6-4
d_gene: TRBD1
j_gene: TRBJ1-3
abundance: .
CDR3nt: TGTGCCAGCAGTTACTCGACAGGGCAAAACACCATATATTTT
CDR3aa: CASSYSTGQNTIYF

v_gene: TRBV11-2
d_gene: .
j_gene: TRBJ1-1
abundance: .
CDR3nt: TGTGCCAGCAGCCAAGGGGGGTCGGTCGCTTTCTTT
CDR3aa: CASSQGGSVAFF

v_gene: TRBV6-1
d_gene: .
j_gene: TRBJ1-5
abundance: .
CDR3nt: TGTGCCAGCAGTAGGGGAGGTGATAGCAATCAGCCCCAGCATTTT
CDR3aa: CASSRGGDSNQPQHF

v_gene: TRBV6-5
d_gene: TRBD2
j_gene: TRBJ2-7
abundance: .
CDR3nt: TGTGCCAGCAAGATGAGCGGGGGGCACGCCTACGAGCAGTACTTC
CDR3aa: CASKMSGGHAYEQYF

v_gene: TRBV28
d_gene: .
j_gene: TRBJ1-6
abundance: .
CDR3nt: TGTGCCAGCAGCCTCCGGCAGTTAAATTCACCCCTCCACTTT
CDR3aa: CASSLRQLNSPLHF

v_gene: TRBV23-1
d_gene: TRBD1
j_gene: TRBJ1-2
abundance: .
CDR3nt: TGCGCCAGCAGTCAATCCTCCGGGACAGGGGTGTTCAACTATGGCTACACCTTC
CDR3aa: CASSQSSGTGVFNYGYTF

v_gene: TRBV7-3
d_gene: .
j_gene: TRBJ2-5
abundance: .
CDR3nt: TGTGCCAGCAGCCTAGGTCCCCTTGAGACCCAGTACTTC
CDR3aa: CASSLGPLETQYF

v_gene: TRBV15
d_gene: .
j_gene: TRBJ2-3
abundance: .
CDR3nt: TGTGCCACCAGCGGAGGGGGGGGCACAGATACGCAGTATTTT
CDR3aa: CATSGGGGTDTQYF

v_gene: TRBV6-5
d_gene: TRBD2
j_gene: TRBJ2-7
abundance: .
CDR3nt: TGTGCCAGCAGTTACGGGGAGGGGAATCCCTACGAGCAGTACTTC
CDR3aa: CASSYGEGNPYEQYF

v_gene: TRBV7-8
d_gene: .
j_gene: TRBJ1-5
abundance: medium-sized
CDR3nt: TGTGCCAGCAGCCCCTTGATCGGCCGACAGTTCCAACAGCCCCAGCATTTT
CDR3aa: CASSPLIGRQFQQPQHF

v_gene: TRBV5-1
d_gene: .
j_gene: TRBJ2-5
abundance: .
CDR3nt: TGCGCCAGCAGCTTGGCGGGAGAGACCCAGTACTTC
CDR3aa: CASSLAGETQYF

v_gene: TRBV4-1
d_gene: .
j_gene: TRBJ1-6
abundance: .
CDR3nt: TGCGCCAGCAGCCAAGCAGGATTCTATAATTCACCCCTCCACTTT
CDR3aa: CASSQAGFYNSPLHF

v_gene: TRBV5-1
d_gene: TRBD2
j_gene: TRBJ2-3
abundance: .
CDR3nt: TGCGCCAGCAGCTTGGCTAGTAGCGGGGGGGCCGGGACAGATACGCAGTATTTT
CDR3aa: CASSLASSGGAGTDTQYF

v_gene: TRBV10-3
d_gene: .
j_gene: TRBJ2-1
abundance: .
CDR3nt: TGTGCCATCCTAGCTGCGCTCGAAACGAATGAGCAGTTCTTC
CDR3aa: CAILAALETNEQFF

v_gene: TRBV19
d_gene: .
j_gene: TRBJ1-1
abundance: .
CDR3nt: TGTGCCAGTAGTATTGCTACCTTGAACACTGAAGCTTTCTTT
CDR3aa: CASSIATLNTEAFF

v_gene: TRBV7-2
d_gene: .
j_gene: TRBJ1-6
abundance: few
CDR3nt: TGTGCCAGCAGCTTAGGTGGCAGGGCTGATTCACCCCTCCACTTT
CDR3aa: CASSLGGRADSPLHF

v_gene: TRBV7-2
d_gene: .
j_gene: TRBJ2-7
abundance: few
CDR3nt: TGTGCCAGCAGCCCCTTTAGGTACGAGCAGTACTTC
CDR3aa: CASSPFRYEQYF